This passage covers 10 T cell receptor beta chains from one sample sequenced in a study of T cell responses to AZD1222 COVID-19 vaccine. Generated by immunoSEQ multiplex PCR, the TCRdb table keeps only in-frame clones and is missing some. The table lists approximately 110,000 clones, around 90% of them singletons, with approximately 5% in the top ten. Here the sequenced sample was peripheral blood, taken on day 0 of AZD1222 vaccination. These receptors all come from an adult in good health.

V is TRBV7-9 and J is TRBJ2-3; 8 bases fit TRBD2. CDR3 length: 15 amino acids. CDR1 and CDR2 from the germline V gene are SEHNR and FQNEAQ (reference sequence). The V gene end was trimmed by 3 bases and the J gene end by 3 bases; junction bases not matched to a gene: 5. The CDR3 protein is CASSLVGLVTDTQYF. The CDR3 DNA sequence: TGTGCCAGCAGCTTGGTGGGACTAGTGACAGATACGCAGTATTTT.

The genes are TRBV4-3 and TRBJ1-4; tentative D call: TRBD1 (5 bases). Trimming left V 5 bases short and J 6 bases short, with 19 bases between. The CDR3 loop spans 16 amino acids. Germline V gene data show CDR1 as LGHNA and CDR2 as YSLEER. The CDR3 loop reads CASSGDRNLRDEKLFF. CDR3 DNA: TGCGCCAGCAGCGGGGACCGGAACCTTCGGGATGAAAAACTGTTTTTT.

The rearrangement uses TRBV11-3 and TRBJ2-1; 9 bases line up with TRBD2. V shed 2 bases and J 10 bases; nucleotides not matched to a gene: 0. CDR1 SGHNT and CDR2 YENEEA come from the germline V gene. The CDR3 has 12 amino acids. CDR3 loop: CASSLLAGEQFF. The CDR3 coding sequence is TGTGCCAGCAGCTTACTAGCGGGGGAGCAGTTCTTC.

The chain combines TRBV6-5 with TRBJ1-2; D uncertain. With 3 bases removed from V and 5 bases from J, the gap between germline ends came to 10 bases. The CDR3 covers 13 residues. Germline CDR1 reads MNHEY; CDR2 reads SVGAGI. This CDR3 is CASSYTGSYGYTF. The CDR3 region has the DNA TGTGCCAGCAGTTATACGGGAAGTTATGGCTACACCTTC.

The rearrangement uses TRBV19 and TRBJ1-5; no firm D call. The V gene lost 3 bases and the J gene lost 0 bases, with 6 bases spanning the gap. The CDR3 has 14 residues. Germline assignment: CDR1 LNHDA and CDR2 SQIVND (reference sequence). The CDR3 DNA reads TGTGCCAGTAGTATGATCCGTAGCAATCAGCCCCAGCATTTT. Its translation: CASSMIRSNQPQHF.

This clone appeared a single time. The chain employs TRBV12-3 or TRBV12-4 and TRBJ1-6; a weak D match, TRBD1 (5 bases). The length of the CDR3 is 13 residues. The V and J ends lost 0 bases and 11 bases respectively, with 8 bases between them. The CDR3, as DNA: TGTGCCAGCAGTTTAGCGGGGCAGGCACCCCTCCACTTT. Amino acids: CASSLAGQAPLHF.

This clone was picked up one time. The genes are TRBV7-2 and TRBJ2-1; D perhaps matches TRBD2 (5 bases). The V gene lost 2 bases and the J gene lost 8 bases, with 13 bases spanning the gap. Germline V gives CDR1 SGHTA, CDR2 FQGNSA. The CDR3 sequence is 14 residues long. DNA for the CDR3: TGTGCCAGCAGCTTAACTCCCGCCGGGGATGAGCAGTTCTTC. Translating gives CASSLTPAGDEQFF.

The genes are TRBV7-9 and TRBJ1-4; no firm D call. In germline, CDR1 is SEHNR, CDR2 FQNEAQ (reference sequence). V lost 5 bases, J lost 7 bases, and 17 bases lay in between. The CDR3 is made up of 15 amino acids. CDR3 sequence (DNA): TGTGCCAGCAGCCCGGGAACAGTTCGTGGTGAAAAACTGTTTTTT. Translation: CASSPGTVRGEKLFF.

The V gene is TRBV29-1, the J gene TRBJ1-1; D unclear. Trimming stripped 4 bases from V and 0 bases from J, with 9 bases between. Germline V gene lookup returns CDR1 SQVTM and CDR2 ANQGSEA. The length of the CDR3 is 13 residues. The CDR3 spells CSVVGTLNTEAFF. The DNA of the CDR3 is TGCAGCGTTGTTGGAACCCTGAACACTGAAGCTTTCTTT.

In this sample, this clone turned up a few times. This chain links TRBV27 with TRBJ2-5, with TRBD2 matching over 7 bases. Germline lookup yields CDR1 MNHEY and CDR2 SMNVEV (reference sequence). This CDR3 is built from 17 residues. Unmatched junction bases numbered 13, after V lost 6 bases and J lost 0 bases. The DNA for the CDR3 is TGTGCCAGCAGCCCCTCCTCCCCGGGGGGATACCAAGAGACCCAGTACTTC. It specifies CASSPSSPGGYQETQYF.